The entry that follows covers one TCR beta chain sequence. Study processing details: Reference gene primers were amplified, and this amplification served to estimate nucleated cell counts. Measured with immunoSEQ multiplex PCR; TCRdb has only the in-frame clones, and not every one. The V and J calls and the clone size are those of that table, but D and trimming were determined from the DNA. The data hold about 190,000 clones, with roughly 81% observed a single time. This sample is drawn from a study of blood T cell repertoires in COVID-19. The wider study: T cells, B-cell-depleted T cells, or PBMCs provided the cDNA or gDNA that served as material.

The clonotype comes from a woman aged 80 or over with COVID-19, enrolled during active disease. The source material was peripheral blood.

The CDR3, as DNA: TGTGCCAGCAGCTCGATACTAGCCAAGAGGGTACAGACCCAGTACTTC. Its translation: CASSSILAKRVQTQYF. The chain couples TRBV7-6 to TRBJ2-5; a possible D gene is TRBD2 (6 bases). The germline gives CDR1 SGHVS, CDR2 FNYEAQ. Trimming removed 4 bases from V and 6 bases from J, with 21 bases in between. The CDR3 contains 16 residues.